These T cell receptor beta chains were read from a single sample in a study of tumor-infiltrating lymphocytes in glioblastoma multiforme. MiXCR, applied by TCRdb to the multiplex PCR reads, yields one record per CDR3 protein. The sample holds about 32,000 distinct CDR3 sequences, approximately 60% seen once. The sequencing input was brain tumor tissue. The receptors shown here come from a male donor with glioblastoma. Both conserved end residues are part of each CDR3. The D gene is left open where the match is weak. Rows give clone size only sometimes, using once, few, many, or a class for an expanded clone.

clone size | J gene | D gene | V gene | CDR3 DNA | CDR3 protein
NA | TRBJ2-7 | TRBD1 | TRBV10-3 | TGTGCCATCGGGGGACAGTCTTCCAACGAGCAGTACTTC | CAIGGQSSNEQYF
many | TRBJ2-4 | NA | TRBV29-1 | TGCAGCGTTTCCGGGTCCGGTGACATTCAGTACTTC | CSVSGSGDIQYF
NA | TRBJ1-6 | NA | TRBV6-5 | TGTGCCAGCAGTGGGGGAAATAATTCACCCCCCCACTTT | CASSGGNNSPPHF
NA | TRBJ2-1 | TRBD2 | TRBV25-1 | TGTGCCAGCAGTGAAATGGCTAGCGGGAGGGCCAATGAGCAGTTCTTC | CASSEMASGRANEQFF
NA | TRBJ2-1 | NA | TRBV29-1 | TGTAGCTCTTCAGTGGGCTCATACAATGAGCAGTTCTTC | CSSSVGSYNEQFF
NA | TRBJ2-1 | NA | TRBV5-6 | TGTGCCAGCAGCTTGGACTGGAGCTCCTACAATGAGCAGTTCTTC | CASSLDWSSYNEQFF
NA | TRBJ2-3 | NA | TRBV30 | TGTGCCTGGGGGTTCGACACAGATACGCAGTATTTT | CAWGFDTDTQYF
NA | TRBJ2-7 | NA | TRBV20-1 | TGCAGCGCTAGCATATTCGGGATTACGGTCGTCGAGCAGTACTTC | CSASIFGITVVEQYF
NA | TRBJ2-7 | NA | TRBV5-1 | TGCGACAGCAGCAACGAATTAGGGGACGAGCAGTACTTC | CDSSNELGDEQYF
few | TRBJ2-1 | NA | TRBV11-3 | TGTGCCAGCAGCCCACCCTGGGGGGCCGGGTACAATGAGCAGTTCTTC | CASSPPWGAGYNEQFF